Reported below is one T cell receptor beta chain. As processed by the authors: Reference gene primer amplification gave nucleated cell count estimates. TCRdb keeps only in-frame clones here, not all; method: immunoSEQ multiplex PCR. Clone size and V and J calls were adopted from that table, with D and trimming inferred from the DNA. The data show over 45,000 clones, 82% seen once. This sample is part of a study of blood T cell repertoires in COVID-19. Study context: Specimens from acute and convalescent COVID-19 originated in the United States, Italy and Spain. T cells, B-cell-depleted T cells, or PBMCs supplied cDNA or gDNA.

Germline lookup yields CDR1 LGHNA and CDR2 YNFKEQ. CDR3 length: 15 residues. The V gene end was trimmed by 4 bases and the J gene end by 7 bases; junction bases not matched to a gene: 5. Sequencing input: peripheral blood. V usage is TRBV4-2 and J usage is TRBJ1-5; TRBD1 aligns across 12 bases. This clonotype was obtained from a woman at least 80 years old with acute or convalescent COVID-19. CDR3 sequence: CASSRDRGREQPQHF. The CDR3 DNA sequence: TGTGCCAGCAGCCGGGACAGGGGGCGCGAACAGCCCCAGCATTTT.